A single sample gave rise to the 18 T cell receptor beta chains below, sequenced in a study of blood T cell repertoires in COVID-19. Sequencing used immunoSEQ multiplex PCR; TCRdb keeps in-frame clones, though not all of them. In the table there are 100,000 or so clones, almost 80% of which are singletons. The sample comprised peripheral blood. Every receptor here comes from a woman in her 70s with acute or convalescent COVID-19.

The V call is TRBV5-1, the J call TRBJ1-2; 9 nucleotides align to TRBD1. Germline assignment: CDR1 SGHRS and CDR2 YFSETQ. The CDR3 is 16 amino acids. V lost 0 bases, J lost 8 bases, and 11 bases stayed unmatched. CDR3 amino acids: CASSLEVNPGQGGYTF. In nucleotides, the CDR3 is TGCGCCAGCAGCTTGGAAGTAAACCCGGGACAGGGCGGCTACACCTTC.

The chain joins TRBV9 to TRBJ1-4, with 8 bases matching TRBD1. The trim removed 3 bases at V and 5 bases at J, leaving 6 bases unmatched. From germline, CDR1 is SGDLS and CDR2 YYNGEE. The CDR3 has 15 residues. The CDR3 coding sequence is TGTGCCAGCAGCGCCAGGACAGGGCCGAATGAAAAACTGTTTTTT. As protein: CASSARTGPNEKLFF.

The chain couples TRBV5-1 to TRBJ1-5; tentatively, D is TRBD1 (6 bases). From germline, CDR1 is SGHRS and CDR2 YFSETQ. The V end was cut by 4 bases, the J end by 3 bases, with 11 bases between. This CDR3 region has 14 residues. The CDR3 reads CASSKGDTNQPQHF. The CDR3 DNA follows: TGCGCCAGCAGCAAAGGGGACACCAATCAGCCCCAGCATTTT.

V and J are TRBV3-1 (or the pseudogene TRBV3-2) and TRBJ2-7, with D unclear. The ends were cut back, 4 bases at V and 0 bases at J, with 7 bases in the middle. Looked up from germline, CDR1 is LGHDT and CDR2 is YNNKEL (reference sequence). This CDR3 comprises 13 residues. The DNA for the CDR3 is TGTGCCAGCAGCCCGAGGAGCTCCTACGAGCAGTACTTC. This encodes CASSPRSSYEQYF.

The CDR3 protein is CASSENLAGYSNQPQHF. CDR3 nucleotide sequence: TGTGCCAGCAGTGAAAATCTAGCAGGATATAGCAATCAGCCCCAGCATTTT. The V call is TRBV6-1, the J call TRBJ1-5; D not certain. Trimming left V 2 bases short and J 0 bases short, with 14 bases between. The germline V gene encodes CDR1 MNHNS and CDR2 SASEGT. The CDR3 has 17 amino acids.

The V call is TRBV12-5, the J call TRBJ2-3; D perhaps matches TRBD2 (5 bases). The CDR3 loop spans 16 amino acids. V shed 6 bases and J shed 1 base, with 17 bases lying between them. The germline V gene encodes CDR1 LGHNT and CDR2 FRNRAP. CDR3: CASGPGIIGGTDTQYF. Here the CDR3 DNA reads TGTGCTAGTGGCCCCGGGATCATCGGGGGCACAGATACGCAGTATTTT. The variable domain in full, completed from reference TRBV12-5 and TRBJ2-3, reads DARVTQTPRHKVTEMGQEVTMRCQPILGHNTVFWYRQTMMQGLELLAYFRNRAPLDDSGMPKDRFSAEMPDATLATLKIQPSEPRDSAVYFCASGPGIIGGTDTQYFGPGTRLTVL.

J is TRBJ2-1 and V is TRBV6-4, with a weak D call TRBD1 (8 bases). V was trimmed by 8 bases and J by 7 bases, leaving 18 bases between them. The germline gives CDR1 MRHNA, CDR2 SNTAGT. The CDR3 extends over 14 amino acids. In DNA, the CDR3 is TGTGCCAGCGCCCTACAGGGGGGAGGGAATGAGCAGTTCTTC. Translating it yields CASALQGGGNEQFF.

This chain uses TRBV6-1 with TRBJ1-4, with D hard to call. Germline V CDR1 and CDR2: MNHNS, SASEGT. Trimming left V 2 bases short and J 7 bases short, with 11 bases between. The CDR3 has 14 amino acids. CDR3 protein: CASSESGGPEKLFF. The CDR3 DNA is TGTGCCAGCAGTGAAAGTGGAGGGCCTGAAAAACTGTTTTTT.

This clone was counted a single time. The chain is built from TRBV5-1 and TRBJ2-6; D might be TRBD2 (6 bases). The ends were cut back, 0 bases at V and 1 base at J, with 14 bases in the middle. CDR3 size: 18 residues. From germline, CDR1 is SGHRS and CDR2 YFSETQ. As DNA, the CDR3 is TGCGCCAGCAGCTTGGATCGGGGAAGCGGGTCTGGGGCCAACGTCCTGACTTTC. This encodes CASSLDRGSGSGANVLTF.

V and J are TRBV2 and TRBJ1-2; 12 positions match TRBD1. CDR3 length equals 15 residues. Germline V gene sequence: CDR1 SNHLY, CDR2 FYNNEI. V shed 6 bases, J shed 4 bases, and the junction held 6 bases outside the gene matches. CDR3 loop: CASSPGTGGGYGYTF. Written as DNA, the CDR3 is TGTGCCAGCAGCCCCGGGACAGGGGGCGGCTATGGCTACACCTTC.

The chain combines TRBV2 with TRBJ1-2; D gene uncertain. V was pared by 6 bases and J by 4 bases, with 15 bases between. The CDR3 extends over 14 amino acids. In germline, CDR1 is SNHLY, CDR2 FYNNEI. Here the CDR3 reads CASRKEGGSYGYTF. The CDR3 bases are TGTGCCAGCAGGAAGGAGGGAGGGTCCTATGGCTACACCTTC.

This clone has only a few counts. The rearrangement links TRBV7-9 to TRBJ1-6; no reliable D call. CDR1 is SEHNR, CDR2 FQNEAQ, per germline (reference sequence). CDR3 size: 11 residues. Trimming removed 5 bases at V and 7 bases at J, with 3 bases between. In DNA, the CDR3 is TGTGCCAGCAGCCTCAATTCACCCCTCCACTTT. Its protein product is CASSLNSPLHF.

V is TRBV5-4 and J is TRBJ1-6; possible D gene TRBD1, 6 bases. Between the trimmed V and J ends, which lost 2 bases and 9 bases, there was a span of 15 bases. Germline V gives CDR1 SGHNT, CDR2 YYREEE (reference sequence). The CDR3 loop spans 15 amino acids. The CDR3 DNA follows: TGTGCCAGCAGCTTCCCAGGGGAAGGTAGTTCACCCCTCCACTTT. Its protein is CASSFPGEGSSPLHF.

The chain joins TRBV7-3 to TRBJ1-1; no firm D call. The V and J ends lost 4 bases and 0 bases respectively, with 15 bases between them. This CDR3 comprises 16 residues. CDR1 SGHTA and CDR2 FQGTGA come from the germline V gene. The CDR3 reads CASSSAATFMNTEAFF. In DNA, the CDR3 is TGTGCCAGCAGCTCGGCGGCGACTTTTATGAACACTGAAGCTTTCTTT.

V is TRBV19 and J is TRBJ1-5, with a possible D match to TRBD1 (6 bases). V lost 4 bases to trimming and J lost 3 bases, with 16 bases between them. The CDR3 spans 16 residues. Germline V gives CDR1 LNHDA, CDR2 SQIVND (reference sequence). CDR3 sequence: CASSTSGAGYNQPQHF. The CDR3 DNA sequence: TGTGCCAGTAGTACCTCAGGGGCAGGGTACAATCAGCCCCAGCATTTT.

CDR3 coding DNA: TGTGCCAGCAGCCCTCAGGCCGATGACACTGAAGCTTTCTTT. It specifies CASSPQADDTEAFF. The V and J genes are TRBV7-2 and TRBJ1-1; D gene ambiguous. This CDR3 spans 14 amino acids. V was cut by 5 bases and J by 3 bases, with 13 bases left in between. Per germline, CDR1 SGHTA and CDR2 FQGNSA.

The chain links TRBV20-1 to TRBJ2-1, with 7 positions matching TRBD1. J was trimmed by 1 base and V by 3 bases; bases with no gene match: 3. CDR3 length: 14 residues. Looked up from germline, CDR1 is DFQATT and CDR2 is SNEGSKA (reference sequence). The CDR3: CSASGDSSYNEQFF. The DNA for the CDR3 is TGCAGTGCTAGTGGGGACAGTTCCTACAATGAGCAGTTCTTC.

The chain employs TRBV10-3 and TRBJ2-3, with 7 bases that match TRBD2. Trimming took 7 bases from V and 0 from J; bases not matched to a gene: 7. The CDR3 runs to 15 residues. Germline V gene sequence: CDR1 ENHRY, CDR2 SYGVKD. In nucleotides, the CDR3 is TGTGCCATCACCGGGCAGCGGGGTAGCACAGATACGCAGTATTTT. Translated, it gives CAITGQRGSTDTQYF.